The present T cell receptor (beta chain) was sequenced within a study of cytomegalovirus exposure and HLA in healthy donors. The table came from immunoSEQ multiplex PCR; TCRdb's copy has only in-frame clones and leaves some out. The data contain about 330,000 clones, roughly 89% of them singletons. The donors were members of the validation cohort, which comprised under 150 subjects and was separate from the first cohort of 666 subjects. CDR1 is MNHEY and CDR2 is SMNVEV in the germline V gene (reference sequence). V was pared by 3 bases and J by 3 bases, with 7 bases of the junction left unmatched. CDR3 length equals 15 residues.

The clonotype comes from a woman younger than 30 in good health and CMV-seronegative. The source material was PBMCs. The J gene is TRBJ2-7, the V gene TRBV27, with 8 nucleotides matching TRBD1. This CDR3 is CASSFQAGGFYEQYF. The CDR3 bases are TGTGCCAGCAGTTTCCAGGCAGGGGGCTTCTACGAGCAGTACTTC.